The 24 T cell receptor beta chains in this list originate from one sample, sequenced in a study of blood T cell repertoires in COVID-19. The protocol was immunoSEQ multiplex PCR, while the TCRdb copy is restricted to in-frame clones and leaves out a portion. The sample gives fewer than 700,000 clones, roughly 89% of which show up once; roughly 8% is in the top ten. Material: peripheral blood. The receptors here all came from a woman aged 50 to 60 with COVID-19, enrolled during active disease.

This clone was seen a few times. The chain combines TRBV6-1 with TRBJ1-6; the D gene is possibly TRBD1 (5 bases). Deletions cut 4 bases from V and 0 bases from J, with 13 bases between. Germline V gene lookup returns CDR1 MNHNS and CDR2 SASEGT. This CDR3 is built from 17 residues. The CDR3 DNA reads as TGTGCCAGCAGTGGAGGTGCCCAGGGCTCCTATAATTCACCCCTCCACTTT. Encoded protein: CASSGGAQGSYNSPLHF.

The V call is TRBV4-1, the J call TRBJ1-2; TRBD1 matches at 10 bases. The CDR3 runs 14 residues. J was trimmed by 6 bases and V by 1 base; bases with no gene match: 2. The germline V gene has CDR1 MGHRA and CDR2 YSYEKL. In nucleotides, the CDR3 is TGCGCCAGCAGCCAAGTGGGGACAGGGGATGGCTACACCTTC. Translation gives CASSQVGTGDGYTF.

The chain joins TRBV7-9 to TRBJ1-6; 11 bases line up with TRBD1. The V and J ends lost 0 bases and 10 bases, in that order; junction bases with no gene match: 5. The CDR3 has 16 amino acids. Germline loops: CDR1 SEHNR, CDR2 FQNEAQ (reference sequence). CDR3 sequence (DNA): TGTGCCAGCAGCTTAGCGGGGACAGGGGGTAACTCACCCCTCCACTTT. Protein: CASSLAGTGGNSPLHF.

The CDR3 spells CASSLTGGGSTEAFF. DNA for the CDR3: TGTGCCAGCAGCTTAACGGGAGGAGGGAGTACTGAAGCTTTCTTT. The gene calls are TRBV7-3 and TRBJ1-1, with D hard to call. The CDR3 contains 15 residues. The V gene lost 0 bases and the J gene lost 5 bases, with 13 bases spanning the gap. Germline values: CDR1 SGHTA, CDR2 FQGTGA.

CDR3 residues: CASSQALGTGKESTEAFF. The DNA of the CDR3 is TGTGCCAGCAGCCAAGCTCTAGGGACAGGGAAGGAAAGCACTGAAGCTTTCTTT. The chain has TRBV3-1 (or the pseudogene TRBV3-2) and TRBJ1-1; 9 positions match TRBD1. V was clipped by 1 base and J by 4 bases; unmatched bases: 13. Germline CDR1 and CDR2: LGHDT and YNNKEL (reference sequence). This CDR3 is built from 18 residues.

The rearrangement joins TRBV5-1 to TRBJ2-3, with 7 bases aligning to TRBD2. Per germline, CDR1 SGHRS and CDR2 YFSETQ. With V trimmed by 2 bases and J by 2 bases, 5 bases remained unmatched. The CDR3 has 15 residues. In nucleotides, the CDR3 is TGCGCCAGCAGCTTCAGCGGGGTTACCACAGATACGCAGTATTTT. The encoded protein is CASSFSGVTTDTQYF.

This clone was detected only once. V is TRBV6-5 and J is TRBJ2-3; D is unresolved. The CDR3 length is 10 residues. Germline CDR1 MNHEY, CDR2 SVGAGI. V lost 7 bases to trimming and J lost 6 bases, with 5 bases between them. This CDR3 is CASNRDTQYF. The DNA of the CDR3 is TGTGCCAGCAACCGGGATACGCAGTATTTT.

The chain uses TRBV27 and TRBJ1-1, with 10 positions matching TRBD1. V trimming: 3 bases; J trimming: 10 bases; junction bases outside the gene matches: 8. The length of the CDR3 is 14 residues. CDR1 is MNHEY and CDR2 is SMNVEV in the germline V gene (reference sequence). The CDR3 here is CASSLPGQGSRAFF. The CDR3 DNA is TGTGCCAGCAGTTTGCCGGGACAGGGGTCGAGAGCTTTCTTT.

The chain has TRBV30 and TRBJ1-3; D remains unclear. The germline V gene has CDR1 GTSNPN and CDR2 SVGIG (reference sequence). The CDR3 spans 16 residues. The ends were cut back, 0 bases at V and 0 bases at J, with 12 bases in the middle. The CDR3 loop is CAWSVLGSRSGNTIYF. In DNA form, the CDR3 reads TGTGCCTGGAGTGTACTAGGCAGCCGCTCTGGAAACACCATATATTTT.

The rearrangement uses TRBV6-5 and TRBJ2-7; D might be TRBD2 (7 bases). The germline V gene has CDR1 MNHEY and CDR2 SVGAGI. The germline V and J ends were trimmed by 6 bases and 1 base, with 13 bases remaining between them. The CDR3 is made up of 14 amino acids. The CDR3 loop reads CASRPAGASYEQYF. CDR3 in DNA: TGTGCCAGCAGGCCGGCGGGGGCGTCCTACGAGCAGTACTTC.

This sequence joins TRBV30 and TRBJ1-1; perhaps TRBD1 as D (5 bases). The V gene's germline CDR1 is GTSNPN and CDR2 SVGIG (reference sequence). This CDR3 has 14 amino acids. V lost 2 bases and J lost 6, with 16 bases in between. In nucleotides, the CDR3 is TGTGCCTGGAGTAGAACCAGGGCACGCCCTGAAGCTTTCTTT. This translates into CAWSRTRARPEAFF.

V and J are TRBV15 and TRBJ1-1, with D possibly TRBD1 on 5 matching bases. V lost 5 bases to trimming and J lost 3 bases, with 13 bases between them. The CDR3 contains 14 residues. Germline V CDR1 and CDR2: LNHNV, YYDKDF (reference sequence). In nucleotides, the CDR3 is TGTGCCACCAGCCCCCTGGGGGGGGACACTGAAGCTTTCTTT. This sequence encodes CATSPLGGDTEAFF.

The CDR3 DNA follows: TGTGCCAGCAGCTTAGCGGGGAATTACGAGCAGTACTTC. Its protein is CASSLAGNYEQYF. J is TRBJ2-7 and V is TRBV11-2; possibly TRBD2 for D (5 bases). V lost 1 base and J 4 bases, leaving 8 bases between the germline ends. Germline V gives CDR1 SGHAT, CDR2 FQNNGV. The CDR3 contains 13 residues.

The chain employs TRBV5-1 and TRBJ2-3; 9 bases fit TRBD1. From germline, CDR1 is SGHRS and CDR2 YFSETQ. The junction had 3 bases not matched to a gene; V was cut back by 1 base and J by 3 bases. This CDR3 contains 15 residues. The CDR3 DNA follows: TGCGCCAGCAGCTTGCGGGGGACAGGGACAGATACGCAGTATTTT. Protein product: CASSLRGTGTDTQYF. Looking up the rest from reference TRBV5-1 and TRBJ2-3 gives the full variable domain: KAGVTQTPRYLIKTRGQQVTLSCSPISGHRSVSWYQQTPGQGLQFLFEYFSETQRNKGNFPGRFSGRQFSNSRSEMNVSTLELGDSALYLCASSLRGTGTDTQYFGPGTRLTVL.

In this sample, this clone turned up once. The rearrangement links TRBV2 to TRBJ2-7, with TRBD2 identical over 9 bases. The length of the CDR3 is 15 residues. Germline CDR1 SNHLY, CDR2 FYNNEI. V was pared by 4 bases and J by 6 bases, with 10 bases of the junction left unmatched. The CDR3 DNA reads as TGTGCCAGCAGTGTATGGCGCTCTAGCGGGGCCGAGCAGTACTTC. It codes for CASSVWRSSGAEQYF.

The chain links TRBV27 to TRBJ1-1, with 7 nucleotides matching TRBD1. Trimming took 6 bases from V and 10 from J; bases not matched to a gene: 5. There are 11 residues in the CDR3. The V gene's germline CDR1 is MNHEY and CDR2 SMNVEV (reference sequence). The CDR3 protein is CASRTGLRAFF. CDR3 DNA sequence: TGTGCCAGCAGGACAGGGCTCCGAGCTTTCTTT.

The V gene is TRBV7-7, the J gene TRBJ1-6; D possibly corresponds to TRBD1 (6 bases). This CDR3 has 13 amino acids. Germline loops: CDR1 SSHAT, CDR2 FNYEAQ (reference sequence). V was clipped by 3 bases and J by 6 bases, with 6 bases between them. CDR3 loop: CASSLDSNSPLHF. Written as DNA, the CDR3 is TGTGCCAGCAGCTTGGACAGTAATTCACCCCTCCACTTT. The entire variable domain, with the rest obtained from reference TRBV7-7 and TRBJ1-6, is as follows: GAGVSQSPRYKVTKRGQDVTLRCDPISSHATLYWYQQALGQGPEFLTYFNYEAQPDKSGLPSDRFSAERPEGSISTLTIQRTEQRDSAMYRCASSLDSNSPLHFGNGTRLTVT.

This clone was recorded once. The chain is built from TRBV6-6 and TRBJ1-6, with D perhaps matching TRBD1 (5 bases). The V end was cut by 0 bases, the J end by 10 bases, with 13 bases between. The CDR3 length is 15 residues. Per the germline V gene, CDR1 is MNHNY and CDR2 is SVGAGI (reference sequence). Written as DNA, the CDR3 is TGTGCCAGCAGTTACTCGGCTTCGGGGGACTCACCCCTCCACTTT. Amino acid sequence: CASSYSASGDSPLHF.

V is TRBV3-1 (or the pseudogene TRBV3-2) and J is TRBJ2-1; 8 nucleotides match TRBD2. The V and J ends lost 2 bases and 13 bases, in that order; junction bases with no gene match: 4. Germline V gene sequence: CDR1 LGHDT, CDR2 YNNKEL (reference sequence). This CDR3 spans 12 amino acids. The CDR3: CASSQLTSGQFF. DNA of the CDR3: TGTGCCAGCAGCCAATTAACTAGCGGACAGTTCTTC.

The genes are TRBV7-2 and TRBJ1-1, with a tentative D call TRBD1 (6 bases). Germline V CDR1 and CDR2: SGHTA, FQGNSA. V was clipped by 5 bases and J by 4 bases, with 17 bases between them. The CDR3 runs 15 residues. CDR3 loop: CASSPNREVGTEAFF. As DNA, the CDR3 is TGTGCCAGCAGCCCCAACAGGGAAGTAGGCACTGAAGCTTTCTTT.

In DNA, the CDR3 is TGTGCCAGCAGCCCTGCACCTAGCACCGGGGAGCTGTTTTTT. This sequence encodes CASSPAPSTGELFF. V usage is TRBV11-2 and J usage is TRBJ2-2, with no clear D. V was cut by 5 bases and J by 4 bases, with 11 bases left in between. The CDR3 loop spans 14 amino acids. Germline V lookup: CDR1 SGHAT, CDR2 FQNNGV.

The rearrangement links TRBV5-1 to TRBJ2-3; 8 bases align to TRBD2. The CDR3 is made up of 17 amino acids. Germline values: CDR1 SGHRS, CDR2 YFSETQ. V gave up 4 bases and J gave up 1 base; unmatched junction bases: 11. CDR3 bases: TGCGCCAGCAGCCCAGGGCGGGCGGGGGGCCGCACAGATACGCAGTATTTT. This encodes CASSPGRAGGRTDTQYF.

CDR3: CASSYLAGGTYEQYF. The CDR3 DNA reads TGTGCCAGCAGCTACCTAGCGGGGGGGACCTACGAGCAGTACTTC. The chain links TRBV5-6 to TRBJ2-7, with 12 bases lining up with TRBD2. CDR3 length: 15 residues. The V gene's germline CDR1 is SGHDT and CDR2 YYEEEE. V lost 3 bases and J lost 2; bases outside the gene matches: 3.

The chain links TRBV5-1 to TRBJ1-2; 8 bases fit TRBD1. J lost 6 bases, V lost 0 bases, and 7 bases had no gene match. This CDR3 is 15 amino acids long. Germline CDR1 SGHRS, CDR2 YFSETQ. The CDR3: CASSLEGQGRDGYTF. The CDR3 DNA reads as TGCGCCAGCAGCTTGGAAGGACAGGGTAGGGATGGCTACACCTTC.